This TCR beta chain emerged from a study of tumor-infiltrating lymphocytes in primary liver carcinoma. Across the study: Samples produced roughly 3.65 to 7.5 million productive TCRbeta reads, comparable across tissue types. Findings and caveats of the study: Tumor region pairs outstripped tumor-adjacent and tumor-blood pairs in overlap. Tumors and blood were compared for top-250-clone fraction, and tumors had the significantly higher value (p = 0.039).

Germline DNA was also extracted, and blood RNA derived from unsorted whole blood. Worth noting for this clonotype: Its antigen remains unidentified.

A primer matching the constant region was used to make TCR beta cDNA from approximately 500 ng of total RNA. Nested multiplex PCR, run for three rounds with slightly modified ARM-PCR, yielded TCR beta libraries. With TRBV1-TRBV30 forward primers and a C-beta reverse primer, the first two PCR rounds were run for approximately 10 cycles each. Each CDR3 protein is one row after TCRdb ran MiXCR on the multiplex PCR reads. This sample has 310,000 or so distinct CDR3 sequences, with 50% to 60% found just once. The trim removed 0 bases at V and 8 bases at J, leaving 12 bases unmatched. Germline lookup yields CDR1 SGHRS and CDR2 YFSETQ. The CDR3 length is 17 residues.

The chain employs TRBV5-1 and TRBJ2-4, with 9 bases identical to TRBD1. The sample taken for sequencing was peripheral blood. The receptor comes from a woman aged 25-40 years with primary liver carcinoma and hepatitis B virus infection. CDR3 DNA: TGCGCCAGCAGCTTGGGGACAGGGGCTAGGGCTTCTGACATTCAGTACTTC. Translated, it gives CASSLGTGARASDIQYF.